This TCR beta chain came from a study of blood T cell repertoires in COVID-19. This CDR3 has 14 amino acids. The V and J ends lost 1 base and 8 bases, in that order; junction bases with no gene match: 4. Germline V gene lookup returns CDR1 MNHEY and CDR2 SVGAGI. As originally analysed: Reference gene primers were amplified, and this amplification served to estimate nucleated cell counts. Libraries were prepared by immunoSEQ multiplex PCR; TCRdb keeps only in-frame clonotypes and omits some of them. Clonal size and the V and J genes are those of that table, whereas D and trimming came from the DNA. The repertoire holds around 100,000 clones, with approximately 81% as singletons.

Sequenced input: peripheral blood. This receptor was obtained from a human donor in a cohort sampled during active COVID-19. The chain couples TRBV6-5 to TRBJ1-2, with TRBD1 identical over 10 bases. The CDR3 DNA reads TGTGCCAGCAGTTACTGGACAGGGGGGTTCGGCTACACCTTC. This sequence encodes CASSYWTGGFGYTF.